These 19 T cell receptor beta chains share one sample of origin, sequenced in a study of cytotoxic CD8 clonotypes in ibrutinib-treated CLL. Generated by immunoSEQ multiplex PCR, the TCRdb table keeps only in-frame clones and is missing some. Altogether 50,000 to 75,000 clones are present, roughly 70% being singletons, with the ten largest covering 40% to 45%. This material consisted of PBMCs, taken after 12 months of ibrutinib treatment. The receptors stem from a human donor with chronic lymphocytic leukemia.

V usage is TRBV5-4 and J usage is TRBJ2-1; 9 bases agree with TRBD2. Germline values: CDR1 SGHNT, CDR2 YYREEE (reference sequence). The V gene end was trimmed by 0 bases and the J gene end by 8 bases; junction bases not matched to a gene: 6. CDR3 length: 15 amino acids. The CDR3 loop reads CASSLVSGRFHEQFF. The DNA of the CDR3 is TGTGCCAGCAGCTTGGTCAGCGGGAGGTTCCATGAGCAGTTCTTC.

The CDR3 DNA reads as TGTGCCAGCAGCTTACGGGGGGCGCTGTACAATGAGCAGTTCTTC. Protein sequence: CASSLRGALYNEQFF. The V gene is TRBV11-2, the J gene TRBJ2-1; maybe TRBD2 (7 bases). CDR3 length: 15 amino acids. Per germline, CDR1 SGHAT and CDR2 FQNNGV. V was cut by 2 bases and J by 4 bases, with 12 bases left in between.

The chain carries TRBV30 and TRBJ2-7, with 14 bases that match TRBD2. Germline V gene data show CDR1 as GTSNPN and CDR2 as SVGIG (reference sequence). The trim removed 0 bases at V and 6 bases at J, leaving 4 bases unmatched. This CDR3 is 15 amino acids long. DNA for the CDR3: TGTGCCTGGAGTGTAGGACTAGCGGGAGGCGGCGAGCAGTACTTC. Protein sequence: CAWSVGLAGGGEQYF.

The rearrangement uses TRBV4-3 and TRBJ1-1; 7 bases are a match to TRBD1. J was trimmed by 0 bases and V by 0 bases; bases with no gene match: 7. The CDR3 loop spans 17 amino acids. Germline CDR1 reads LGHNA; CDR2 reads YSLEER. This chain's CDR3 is CASSQDLGQTMNTEAFF. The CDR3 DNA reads TGCGCCAGCAGCCAAGATCTGGGACAGACCATGAACACTGAAGCTTTCTTT.

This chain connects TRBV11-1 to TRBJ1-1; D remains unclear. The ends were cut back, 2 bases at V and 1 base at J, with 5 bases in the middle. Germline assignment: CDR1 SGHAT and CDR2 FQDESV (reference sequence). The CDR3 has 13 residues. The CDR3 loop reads CASSLRGNTEAFF. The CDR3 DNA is TGTGCCAGCAGCTTACGAGGGAACACTGAAGCTTTCTTT. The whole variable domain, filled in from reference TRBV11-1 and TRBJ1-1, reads EAEVAQSPRYKITEKSQAVAFWCDPISGHATLYWYRQILGQGPELLVQFQDESVVDDSQLPKDRFSAERLKGVDSTLKIQPAELGDSAMYLCASSLRGNTEAFFGQGTRLTVV.

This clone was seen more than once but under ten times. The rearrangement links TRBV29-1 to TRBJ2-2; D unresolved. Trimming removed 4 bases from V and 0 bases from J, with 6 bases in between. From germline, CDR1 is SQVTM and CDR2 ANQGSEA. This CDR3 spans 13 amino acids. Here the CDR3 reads CSVGPTNTGELFF. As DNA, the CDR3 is TGCAGCGTTGGGCCGACGAACACCGGGGAGCTGTTTTTT.

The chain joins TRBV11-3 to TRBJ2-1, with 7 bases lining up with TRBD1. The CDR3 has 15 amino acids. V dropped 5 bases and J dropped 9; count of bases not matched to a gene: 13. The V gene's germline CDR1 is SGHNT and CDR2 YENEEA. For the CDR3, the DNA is TGTGCCAGCAGCCCCTCGACCCAAGGGGGCGGTGAGCAGTTCTTC. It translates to CASSPSTQGGGEQFF.

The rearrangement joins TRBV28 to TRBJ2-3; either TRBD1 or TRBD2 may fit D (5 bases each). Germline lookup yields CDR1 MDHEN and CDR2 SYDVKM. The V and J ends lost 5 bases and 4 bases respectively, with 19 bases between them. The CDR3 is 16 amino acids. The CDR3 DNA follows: TGTGCCAGCAGTCGAGCAGGGACCCGGTCGGCAGATACGCAGTATTTT. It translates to CASSRAGTRSADTQYF.

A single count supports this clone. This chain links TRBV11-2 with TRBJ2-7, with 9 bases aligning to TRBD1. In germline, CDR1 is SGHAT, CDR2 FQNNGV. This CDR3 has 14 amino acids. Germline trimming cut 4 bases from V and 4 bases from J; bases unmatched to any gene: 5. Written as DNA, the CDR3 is TGTGCCAGCAGCTCGTACAGGGGGCCGTACGAGCAGTACTTC. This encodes CASSSYRGPYEQYF.

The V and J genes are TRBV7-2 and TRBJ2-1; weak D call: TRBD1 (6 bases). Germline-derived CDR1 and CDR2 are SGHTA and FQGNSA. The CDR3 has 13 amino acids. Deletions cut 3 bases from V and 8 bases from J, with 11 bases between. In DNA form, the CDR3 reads TGTGCCAGCAGCTTTCAGGGGACCGATGAGCAGTTCTTC. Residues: CASSFQGTDEQFF.

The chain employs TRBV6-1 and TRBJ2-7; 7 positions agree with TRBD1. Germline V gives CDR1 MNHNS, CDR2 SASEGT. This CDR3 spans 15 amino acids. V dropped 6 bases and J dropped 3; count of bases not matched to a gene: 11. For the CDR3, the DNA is TGTGCCAGCAGCGACCCAGGGGGTCATGGCTACGAGCAGTACTTC. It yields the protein CASSDPGGHGYEQYF.

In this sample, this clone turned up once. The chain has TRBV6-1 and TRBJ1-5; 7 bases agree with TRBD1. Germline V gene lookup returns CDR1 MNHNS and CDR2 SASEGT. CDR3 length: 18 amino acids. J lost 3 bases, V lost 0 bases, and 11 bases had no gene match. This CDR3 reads CASSEAFNDRVNNQPQHF. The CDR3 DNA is TGTGCCAGCAGTGAAGCCTTTAACGACAGGGTCAACAATCAGCCCCAGCATTTT.

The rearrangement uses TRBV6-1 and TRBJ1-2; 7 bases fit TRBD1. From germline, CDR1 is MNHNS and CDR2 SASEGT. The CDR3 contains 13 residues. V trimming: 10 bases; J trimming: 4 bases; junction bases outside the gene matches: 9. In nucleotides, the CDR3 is TGTGCCAACCACCCAGGGGGGGGCTATGGCTACACCTTC. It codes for CANHPGGGYGYTF.

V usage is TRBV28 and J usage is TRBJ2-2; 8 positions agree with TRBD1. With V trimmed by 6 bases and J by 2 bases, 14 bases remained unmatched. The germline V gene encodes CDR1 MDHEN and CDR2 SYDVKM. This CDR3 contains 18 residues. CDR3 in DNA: TGTGCCAGCAGGAGACAGGGGAGCCTAAGGACCAACACCGGGGAGCTGTTTTTT. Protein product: CASRRQGSLRTNTGELFF.

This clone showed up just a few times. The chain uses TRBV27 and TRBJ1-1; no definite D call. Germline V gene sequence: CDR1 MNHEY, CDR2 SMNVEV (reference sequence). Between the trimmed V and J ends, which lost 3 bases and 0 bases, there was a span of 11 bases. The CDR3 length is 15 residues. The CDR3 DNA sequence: TGTGCCAGCAGTTTTAGGAGAGTTATGAACACTGAAGCTTTCTTT. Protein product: CASSFRRVMNTEAFF.

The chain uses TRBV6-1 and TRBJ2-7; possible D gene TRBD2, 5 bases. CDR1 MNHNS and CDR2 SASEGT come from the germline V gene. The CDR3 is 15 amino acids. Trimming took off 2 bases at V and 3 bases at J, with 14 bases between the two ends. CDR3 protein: CASSESSRAYYEQYF. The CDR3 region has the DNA TGTGCCAGCAGTGAAAGTTCGAGGGCCTACTACGAGCAGTACTTC.

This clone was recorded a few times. CDR3: CASSPPGQGNYGYTF. The DNA for the CDR3 is TGTGCCAGCTCACCACCGGGCCAGGGGAACTATGGCTACACCTTC. This chain links TRBV18 with TRBJ1-2; TRBD1 might be the D (6 bases). CDR1 is KGHSH, CDR2 LQKENI, per germline. This CDR3 contains 15 residues. The V and J ends lost 0 bases and 2 bases respectively, with 10 bases between them.

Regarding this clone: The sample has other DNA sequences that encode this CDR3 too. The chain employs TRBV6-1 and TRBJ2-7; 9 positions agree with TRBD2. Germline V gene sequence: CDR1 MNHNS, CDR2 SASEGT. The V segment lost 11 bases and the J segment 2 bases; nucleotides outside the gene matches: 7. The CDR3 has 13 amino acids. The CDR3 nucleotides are TGTGCCTCCGTGGCTAGCGGGACCTACGAGCAGTACTTC. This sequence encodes CASVASGTYEQYF.

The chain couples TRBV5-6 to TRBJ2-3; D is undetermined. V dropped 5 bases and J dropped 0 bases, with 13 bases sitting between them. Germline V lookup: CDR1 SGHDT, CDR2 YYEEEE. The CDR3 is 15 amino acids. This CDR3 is CASSKMAASTDTQYF. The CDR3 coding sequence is TGTGCCAGCAGTAAGATGGCGGCTAGCACAGATACGCAGTATTTT.